This T cell receptor beta chain derives from a study of identical twins. Study-wide points: Beta out-of-frame sequences showed weaker excess sharing between twins.

This CDR3 comprises 15 residues. The V gene lost 0 bases and the J gene lost 7 bases, with 15 bases spanning the gap. CDR1 and CDR2 from the germline V gene are MRHNA and SNTAGT. TCRdb reprocessed the 5' RACE reads via MiXCR and lists one record per CDR3 protein. Among around 1.7 million distinct CDR3 sequences listed, about 30% were seen once. Concerning this clonotype: As yet, its antigen is unknown.

Sequenced sample: cord blood. This TCR came from a newborn girl in good health. This sequence joins TRBV6-4 and TRBJ1-2; the D is unclear. The CDR3 reads CASSDSRRGIGGYTF. DNA for the CDR3: TGTGCCAGCAGTGACTCCCGGAGAGGGATTGGTGGCTACACCTTC.